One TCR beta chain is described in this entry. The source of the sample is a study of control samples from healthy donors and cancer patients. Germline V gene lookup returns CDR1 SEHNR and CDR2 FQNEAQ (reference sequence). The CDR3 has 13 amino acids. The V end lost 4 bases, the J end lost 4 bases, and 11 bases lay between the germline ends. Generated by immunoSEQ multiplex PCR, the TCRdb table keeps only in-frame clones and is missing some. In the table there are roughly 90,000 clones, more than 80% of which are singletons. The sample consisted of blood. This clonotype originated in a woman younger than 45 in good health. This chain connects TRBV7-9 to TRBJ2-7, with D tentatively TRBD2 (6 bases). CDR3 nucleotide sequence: TGTGCCAGCAGCTCCGGGGCGGGATACGAGCAGTACTTC. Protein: CASSSGAGYEQYF.